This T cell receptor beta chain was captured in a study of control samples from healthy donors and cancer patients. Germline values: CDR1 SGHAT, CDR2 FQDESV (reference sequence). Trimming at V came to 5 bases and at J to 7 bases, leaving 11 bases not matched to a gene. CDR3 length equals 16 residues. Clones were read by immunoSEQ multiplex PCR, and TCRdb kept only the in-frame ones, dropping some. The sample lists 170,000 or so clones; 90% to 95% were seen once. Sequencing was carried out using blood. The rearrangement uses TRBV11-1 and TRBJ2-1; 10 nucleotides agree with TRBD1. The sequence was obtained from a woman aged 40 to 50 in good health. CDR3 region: CASSTTSGQGRNEQFF. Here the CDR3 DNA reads TGTGCCAGCAGCACCACCTCGGGACAGGGGCGGAATGAGCAGTTCTTC. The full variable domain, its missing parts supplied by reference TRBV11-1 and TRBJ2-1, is EAEVAQSPRYKITEKSQAVAFWCDPISGHATLYWYRQILGQGPELLVQFQDESVVDDSQLPKDRFSAERLKGVDSTLKIQPAELGDSAMYLCASSTTSGQGRNEQFFGPGTRLTVL.